Below, 10 T cell receptor beta chains from the same sample are listed, as sequenced in a study of Graves' ophthalmopathy and Graves' hyperthyroidism (dated 2018 in TCRdb). The sequencer was an Illumina HiSeq 2000. TCR beta CDR3 regions were amplified from RNA transcripts for repertoire sequencing. The first round of RT-PCR was done with HTBI primers and the Qiagen OneStep RT-PCR kit, and was followed by a second round of multiplex PCR, then size selection and purification. TCRdb reprocessing: public reads trimmed at Q25 with fastp, clones called with MiXCR, in-frame beta chains kept. All rows with the same CDR3 protein become a single entry with the most common DNA and genes. This sample is represented by 1 million to 1.3 million distinct CDR3 sequences; about 36% of them were singletons. The top ten hold approximately 12% of the sample. The sequencing sample was made of peripheral blood or thyroid tissue (not recorded which). The receptors stem from an adult man with Graves' hyperthyroidism.

The rearrangement links TRBV20-1 to TRBJ2-7, with 10 bases identical to TRBD2. Germline values: CDR1 DFQATT, CDR2 SNEGSKA (reference sequence). This CDR3 region has 16 residues. V dropped 2 bases and J dropped 0; count of bases not matched to a gene: 7. In DNA, the CDR3 is TGCAGTGCTAGATCCCCGGGACTAGCGAGCTCCTACGAGCAGTACTTC. It is translated as CSARSPGLASSYEQYF.

This clonotype was seen only a few times. The J gene is TRBJ2-7, the V gene TRBV28; tentative D call: TRBD1 (6 bases). Per the germline V gene, CDR1 is MDHEN and CDR2 is SYDVKM. This CDR3 has 13 residues. The V end lost 6 bases, the J end lost 6 bases, and 15 bases lay between the germline ends. CDR3 DNA: TGTGCCAGCAGGGTTCAGGGGCACAGCGAGCAGTACTTC. The encoded protein is CASRVQGHSEQYF.

The chain couples TRBV5-1 to TRBJ2-7; 7 bases are a match to TRBD1. CDR1 and CDR2 (germline): SGHRS, YFSETQ. V trimming: 2 bases; J trimming: 6 bases; junction bases outside the gene matches: 8. The CDR3 is 14 residues long. CDR3 loop: CASSFRQGWFEQYF. The CDR3 DNA follows: TGCGCCAGCAGCTTTCGACAGGGTTGGTTCGAGCAGTACTTC. The variable domain in full, with the rest retrieved from reference TRBV5-1 and TRBJ2-7, is KAGVTQTPRYLIKTRGQQVTLSCSPISGHRSVSWYQQTPGQGLQFLFEYFSETQRNKGNFPGRFSGRQFSNSRSEMNVSTLELGDSALYLCASSFRQGWFEQYFGPGTRLTVT.

The V and J genes are TRBV7-9 and TRBJ1-2; D is ambiguous. The CDR3 contains 15 residues. From germline, CDR1 is SEHNR and CDR2 FQNEAQ (reference sequence). Trimming stripped 0 bases from V and 3 bases from J, with 11 bases between. CDR3 DNA sequence: TGTGCCAGCAGCTTAGCAGGGTTTGGTGACTATGGCTACACCTTC. Protein: CASSLAGFGDYGYTF.

Ten or more counts support this clonotype. This chain joins TRBV5-1 and TRBJ2-2; 12 bases are a match to TRBD2. J lost 7 bases, V lost 4 bases, and 8 bases had no gene match. This CDR3 comprises 16 residues. Germline V gene lookup returns CDR1 SGHRS and CDR2 YFSETQ. The chain's CDR3 is CASSLLTSGRVGELFF. In DNA form, the CDR3 reads TGCGCCAGCAGCCTGCTGACTAGCGGGAGAGTCGGGGAGCTGTTTTTT.

This clonotype was seen many times. The chain is built from TRBV15 and TRBJ2-5, with 13 bases that match TRBD2. Losses at the gene ends were 0 bases for V and 4 bases for J; bases not matched to a gene: 8. This CDR3 is 18 amino acids long. The germline V gene encodes CDR1 LNHNV and CDR2 YYDKDF (reference sequence). The CDR3, as DNA: TGTGCCACCAGCAGAGATCACACTAGCGGGAGGGCCGGAGAGACCCAGTACTTC. Its protein is CATSRDHTSGRAGETQYF.

At least ten counts were recorded for this clonotype. The chain joins TRBV20-1 to TRBJ2-6; D remains ambiguous. V was clipped by 6 bases and J by 9 bases, with 18 bases between them. The CDR3 has 14 amino acids. Germline V gene data show CDR1 as DFQATT and CDR2 as SNEGSKA (reference sequence). Here the CDR3 reads CSARRKGGVNVLTF. In DNA, the CDR3 is TGCAGTGCCAGGCGGAAGGGCGGTGTCAACGTCCTGACTTTC.

In this sample, this clonotype turned up many times. The chain is built from TRBV7-9 and TRBJ1-6; 7 bases match TRBD1. V shed 5 bases, J shed 6 bases, and the junction held 4 bases outside the gene matches. The CDR3 is 14 amino acids. Germline V lookup: CDR1 SEHNR, CDR2 FQNEAQ (reference sequence). In DNA form, the CDR3 reads TGTGCCAGCAGCCCCCCAGGGGGTAATTCACCCCTCCACTTT. This gives the protein CASSPPGGNSPLHF.

At least ten counts were recorded for this clonotype. The rearrangement links TRBV7-9 to TRBJ2-5; 10 bases agree with TRBD1. Trimming at V came to 6 bases and at J to 1 base, leaving 8 bases not matched to a gene. The CDR3 is 16 amino acids. Germline values: CDR1 SEHNR, CDR2 FQNEAQ (reference sequence). In DNA form, the CDR3 reads TGTGCCAGCAGTCCACCTGACAGGGGGCTCCAAGAGACCCAGTACTTC. Its translation is CASSPPDRGLQETQYF.

The sample holds a few counts of this clonotype. The chain is built from TRBV7-6 and TRBJ1-1; D is unclear. The ends were cut back, 9 bases at V and 4 bases at J, with 15 bases in the middle. The germline CDR1 and CDR2 sequences are SGHVS and FNYEAQ. This CDR3 has 13 amino acids. The CDR3 nucleotides are TGTGCCAGTGCAGACGAGGGCGGCACTGAAGCTTTCTTT. As protein: CASADEGGTEAFF.